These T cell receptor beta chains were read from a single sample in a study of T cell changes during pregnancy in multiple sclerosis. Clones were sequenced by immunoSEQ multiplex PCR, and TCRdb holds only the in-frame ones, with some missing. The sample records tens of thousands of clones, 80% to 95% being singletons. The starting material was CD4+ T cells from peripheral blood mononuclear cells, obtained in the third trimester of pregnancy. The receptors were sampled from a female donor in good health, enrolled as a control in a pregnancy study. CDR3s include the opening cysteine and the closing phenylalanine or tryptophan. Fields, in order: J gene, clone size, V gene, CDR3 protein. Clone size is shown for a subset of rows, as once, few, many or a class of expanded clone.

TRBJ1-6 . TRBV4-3 CASSQDRGAVGNSPLHF
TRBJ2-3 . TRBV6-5 CASSYGDSRTDTQYF
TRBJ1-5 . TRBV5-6 CASSSDRGVRSNQPQHF
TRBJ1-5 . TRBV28 CASSVTGAIQPQHF
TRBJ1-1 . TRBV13 CASSRDRRTEAFF
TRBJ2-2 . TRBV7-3 CASSLDGTGSRELFF
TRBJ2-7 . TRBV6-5 CASRRQYATYEQYF
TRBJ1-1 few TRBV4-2 CASSQPTGINTEAFF
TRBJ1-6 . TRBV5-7 CASSFPRQGSPYNSPLHF
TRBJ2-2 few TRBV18 CASSPDMNTGELFF
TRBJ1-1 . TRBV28 CASSLGRTEAFF
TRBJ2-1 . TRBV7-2 CASNLGPGNEQFF
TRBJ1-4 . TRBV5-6 CASSLDRGRVTNEKLFF
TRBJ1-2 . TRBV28 CASSSQGAGYTF
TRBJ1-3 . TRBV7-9 CASSNRDREVNTIYF
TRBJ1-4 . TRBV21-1 CASSKEKDRGRF
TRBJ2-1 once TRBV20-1 CSAPSHNEQFF
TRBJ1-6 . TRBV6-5 CASSSRQPYNSPLHF
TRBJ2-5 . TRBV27 CASSIRGAETQYF
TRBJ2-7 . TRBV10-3 CASGGGQGVNEQYF
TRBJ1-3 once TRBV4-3 CASSDSSSGNTIYF
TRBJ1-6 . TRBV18 CASSPGDGSNSPLHF
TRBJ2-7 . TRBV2 CASRYTSYEQYF
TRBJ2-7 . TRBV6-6 CASRGTGFYEQYF
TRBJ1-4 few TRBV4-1 CASSHEPGKDRVFKTNEKLFF
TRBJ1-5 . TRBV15 CATSREQPNSNQPQHF
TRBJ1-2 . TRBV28 CASSPLQGNRGYTF
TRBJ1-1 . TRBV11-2 CASSSPMDRPSVF
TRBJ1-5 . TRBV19 CASTPGTADAQPQHF
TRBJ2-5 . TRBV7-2 CASSQRGGARETQYF
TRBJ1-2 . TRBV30 CAFKGQGEANYGYTF
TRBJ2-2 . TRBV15 CATSWGQGAGELFF
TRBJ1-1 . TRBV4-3 CASSQDRNTEAFF
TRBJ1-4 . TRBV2 CASRTNEKLFF